This TCR beta chain was captured by sequencing in a study of blood T cell repertoires in COVID-19 (TCRdb year 2020). A note on the overall study: For ImmuneRACE Cohort 3, a participant was defined as recovered based on two consecutive negative NP/OP PCR tests, clearance by a healthcare professional, or resolution of symptoms. Samples from collaborators originated in the United States, Italy and Spain and spanned both the acute and convalescent phases of COVID-19. The material from the prospective study consisted of cDNA or gDNA derived from T cells, B-cell-depleted T cells, or PBMCs. Subjects who had been exposed to COVID-19, were actively infected with it, or had recovered from it provided the deeply sampled blood TCRbeta repertoires that made up the dataset. The repertoires were released in a freely available public database meant as a resource for research on the immune response to SARS-CoV-2. The samples were drawn from two sources: the first 160 participants of the ongoing ImmuneRACE study, and 950 to 1,500 subjects contributed by 6 global collaborators. The sample metadata nearly always contained a de-identified subject ID, COVID-19 status, age in years and sex. HLA class I and class II types, where available, came from metadata supplied by the sample provider rather than from assay-based typing. Overall study results and their limits: How much clinical and demographic metadata was included differed by source and by participant, and the metadata was provided uncurated.

Details on this clone: Its specific antigen is unknown. Per-base quality was not reported, and no clone a single base away is much larger than it.

Including the terminal cysteine and phenylalanine, the CDR3 comprises 15 residues. Just the 45-base CDR3 DNA is kept, in frame starting at base 1. Trimmed from V: 5 bases; trimmed from J: 0 bases; junction bases lacking a gene match: 3. In the germline V gene (reference sequence), CDR1 corresponds to LNHDA and CDR2 to SQIVND. Enrolling through a virtual design, the prospective study's participants ranged in age from roughly 18 to 90 years and lived across roughly 23 United States geographic areas. In the prospective study, cohorts were assigned on the basis of participant-reported clinical history obtained from a screening survey and a study questionnaire. In the prospective study, mobile phlebotomists collected whole blood, serum and a nasopharyngeal or oropharyngeal swab from each participant. Additional blood draws and questionnaires over an approximately two-month period could optionally be provided by prospective study participants. Before DNA extraction, blood samples from the prospective study were shipped at room temperature or frozen.

The immunoSEQ Assay, a bias-controlled multiplex PCR, was used to amplify TCRbeta CDR3 regions from genomic DNA. Regarding the original processing steps: Within the assay, amplification of reference gene primers was used to estimate how many nucleated cells each sample contained. To quantify the absolute abundance of each unique TCRbeta CDR3 rearrangement, sequence reads were collapsed and filtered. For each sample, productive Simpson clonality was calculated by taking the square root of Simpson's diversity index across productive rearrangements. This is the immuneACCESS table as TCRdb keeps it, with only in-frame sequences that have V and J called. A part of the clones is gone; compared with another copy, unresolved V genes explain less than half, and the rest is unexplained. That table furnishes V, J and clone size, whereas the DNA furnished D and trimming. For this sample there are over 200,000 clones; 70% to 90% appear just once. The ten largest clones represent approximately 3.1% of the sample.

This chain is built from TRBV19 and TRBJ2-3, with TRBD2 matching 9 junction bases. The sample comprised PBMCs or T cells enriched from blood (not recorded which). This clonotype was obtained from a woman between 45 and 60 years old in a cohort exposed to, infected with or recovered from COVID-19 (not recorded which). The CDR3 region reads CASSGGGASTDTQYF. The nucleotide sequence is given as TGTGCCAGTAGTGGCGGGGGGGCTAGCACAGATACGCAGTATTTT. The reference TRBV19 and TRBJ2-3 proteins fill in what lies around the CDR3, so the full variable domain reads DGGITQSPKYLFRKEGQNVTLSCEQNLNHDAMYWYRQDPGQGLRLIYYSQIVNDFQKGDIAEGYSVSREKKESFPLTVTSAQKNPTAFYLCASSGGGASTDTQYFGPGTRLTVL.